Reported below is one TCR beta chain. Data came from immunoSEQ multiplex PCR; TCRdb stores just in-frame clones and leaves some out. Counted here are 70,000 to 80,000 clones, roughly 84% occurring once; the ten biggest clones make up about an eighth. The data belong to a study of blood T cell repertoires in COVID-19. The CDR3 runs to 13 residues. Unmatched junction bases numbered 5, after V lost 3 bases and J lost 7 bases. Germline V gives CDR1 SGHNT, CDR2 YYREEE (reference sequence). Sequenced input: peripheral blood. This TCR came from a human donor in a cohort sampled during active COVID-19. The gene calls are TRBV5-4 and TRBJ1-2; 8 bases line up with TRBD1. In DNA form, the CDR3 reads TGTGCCAGCAGCTCAGGGGGCGCGGGTGGCTACACCTTC. Translated: CASSSGGAGGYTF.